This T cell receptor (beta chain) was observed in a study of PD-1 blockade in mismatch repair-deficient tumors. Turning to this clone: The antigen remains undetermined.

The assay was immunoSEQ multiplex PCR, and TCRdb's table has in-frame clones only and misses some. The table lists about 51,000 clones, more than 75% of them singletons, with approximately 3.2% in the top ten. There are 15 residues in the CDR3. The germline V gene has CDR1 MGHDK and CDR2 SYGVNS. V gave up 4 bases and J gave up 1 base; unmatched junction bases: 3. Study-wide results and limits: Tumor-resident clones, often absent from pretreatment blood, expanded after pembrolizumab and then contracted.

Every patient had mismatch repair deficiency by PCR or immunohistochemistry. TCR sequencing covered a few patients who responded to pembrolizumab. This specimen was peripheral blood, taken 4 weeks after starting pembrolizumab. The receptor comes from an adult with mismatch repair-deficient cancer. The rearrangement uses TRBV25-1 and TRBJ1-5, with TRBD1 matching 8 bases. The CDR3 nucleotides read TGTGCCAGCAGTGCAGGGGGCAGGAGCAATCAGCCCCAGCATTTT. Its translation: CASSAGGRSNQPQHF. The full variable domain, completed using reference TRBV25-1 and TRBJ1-5, is EADIYQTPRYLVIGTGKKITLECSQTMGHDKMYWYQQDPGMELHLIHYSYGVNSTEKGDLSSESTVSRIRTEHFPLTLESARPSHTSQYLCASSAGGRSNQPQHFGDGTRLSIL.